This TCR beta chain originates from a study of cytomegalovirus exposure and HLA in healthy donors. Study-wide background: From donors who were HLA-typed, an early data release held about 89 million unique TCRs.

Primers for the PCR totalled 60 Vbeta and 13 Jbeta. The repertoire was sequenced with immunoSEQ multiplex PCR; TCRdb's copy has only in-frame clones and lacks some. Here the sample spans approximately 170,000 clones, 77% being singletons. This CDR3 spans 14 amino acids. The V segment lost 4 bases and the J segment 4 bases; nucleotides outside the gene matches: 9. Germline-derived CDR1 and CDR2 are GTSNPN and SVGIG (reference sequence). Sequencing was performed on PBMCs. The chain carries TRBV30 and TRBJ2-5; 7 positions match TRBD1. This TCR came from a male donor in good health and CMV-seropositive. The CDR3 DNA sequence: TGTGCCTGGACAAAAGGGGGCATCGGAGAGACCCAGTACTTC. Residues: CAWTKGGIGETQYF.